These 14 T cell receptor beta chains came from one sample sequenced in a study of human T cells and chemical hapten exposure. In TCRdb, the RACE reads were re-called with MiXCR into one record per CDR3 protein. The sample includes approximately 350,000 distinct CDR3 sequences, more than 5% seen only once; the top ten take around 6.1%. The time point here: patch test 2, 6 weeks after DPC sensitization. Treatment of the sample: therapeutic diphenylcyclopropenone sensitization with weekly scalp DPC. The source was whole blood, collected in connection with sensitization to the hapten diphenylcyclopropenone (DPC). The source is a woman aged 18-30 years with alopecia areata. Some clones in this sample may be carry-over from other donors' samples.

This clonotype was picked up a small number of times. CDR3 loop: CASSLGLVEQYF. CDR3 nucleotides: TGTGCCAGCAGCTTAGGGCTGGTCGAGCAGTACTTC. V usage is TRBV7-9 and J usage is TRBJ2-7; D is unclear. CDR3 length equals 12 residues. Germline values: CDR1 SEHNR, CDR2 FQNEAQ (reference sequence). With 1 base removed from V and 6 bases from J, the gap between germline ends came to 7 bases.

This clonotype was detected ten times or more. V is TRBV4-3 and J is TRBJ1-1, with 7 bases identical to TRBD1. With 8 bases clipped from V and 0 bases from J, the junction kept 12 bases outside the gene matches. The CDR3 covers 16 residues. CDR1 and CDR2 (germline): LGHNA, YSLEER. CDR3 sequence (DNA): TGCGCCAGCGGCGACAGGGCCTCTTCCATGAACACTGAAGCTTTCTTT. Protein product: CASGDRASSMNTEAFF.

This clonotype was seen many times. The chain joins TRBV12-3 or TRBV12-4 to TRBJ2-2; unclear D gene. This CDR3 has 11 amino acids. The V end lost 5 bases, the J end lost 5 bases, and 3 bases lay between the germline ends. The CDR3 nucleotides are TGTGCCAGCAGTGAAACCGGGGAGCTGTTTTTT. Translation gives CASSETGELFF.

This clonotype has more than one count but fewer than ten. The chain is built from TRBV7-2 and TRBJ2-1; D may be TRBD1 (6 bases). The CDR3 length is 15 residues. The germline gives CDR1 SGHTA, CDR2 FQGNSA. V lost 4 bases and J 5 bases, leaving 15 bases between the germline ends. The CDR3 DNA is TGTGCCAGCAGCTCGACTCCACAGGGCAACAATGAGCAGTTCTTC. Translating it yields CASSSTPQGNNEQFF.

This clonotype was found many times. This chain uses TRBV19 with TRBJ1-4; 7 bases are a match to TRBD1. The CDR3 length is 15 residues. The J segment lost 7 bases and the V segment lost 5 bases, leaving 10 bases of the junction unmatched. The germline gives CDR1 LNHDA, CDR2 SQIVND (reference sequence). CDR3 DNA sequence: TGTGCCAGTAGTCAAGACAGGGACGTCGGTGAAAAACTGTTTTTT. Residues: CASSQDRDVGEKLFF.

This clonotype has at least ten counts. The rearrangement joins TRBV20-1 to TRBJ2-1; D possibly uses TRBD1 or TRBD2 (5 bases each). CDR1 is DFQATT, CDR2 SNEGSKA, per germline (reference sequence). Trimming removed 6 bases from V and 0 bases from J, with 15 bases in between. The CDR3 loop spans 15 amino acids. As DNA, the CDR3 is TGCAGTGCCCCAATGACAGACTACTCCTACAATGAGCAGTTCTTC. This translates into CSAPMTDYSYNEQFF.

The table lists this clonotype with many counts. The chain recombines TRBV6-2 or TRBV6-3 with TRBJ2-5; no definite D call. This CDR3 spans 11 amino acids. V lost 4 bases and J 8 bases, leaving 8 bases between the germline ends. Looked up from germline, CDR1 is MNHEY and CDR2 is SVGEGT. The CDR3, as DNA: TGTGCCAGCAGTTCAGTCTTCACCCAGTACTTC. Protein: CASSSVFTQYF.

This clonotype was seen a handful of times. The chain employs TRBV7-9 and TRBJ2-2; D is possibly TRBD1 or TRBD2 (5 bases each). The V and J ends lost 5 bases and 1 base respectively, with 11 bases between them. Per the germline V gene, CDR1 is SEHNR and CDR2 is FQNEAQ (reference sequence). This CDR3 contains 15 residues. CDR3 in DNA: TGTGCCAGCAGCCCCCCGGGGCAGAACACCGGGGAGCTGTTTTTT. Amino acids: CASSPPGQNTGELFF.

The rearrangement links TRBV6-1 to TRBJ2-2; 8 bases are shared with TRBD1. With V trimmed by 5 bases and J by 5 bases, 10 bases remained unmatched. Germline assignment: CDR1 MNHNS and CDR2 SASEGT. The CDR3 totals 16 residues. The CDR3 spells CASSPLDRGWTGELFF. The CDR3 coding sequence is TGTGCCAGCAGTCCCCTTGACAGGGGTTGGACCGGGGAGCTGTTTTTT.

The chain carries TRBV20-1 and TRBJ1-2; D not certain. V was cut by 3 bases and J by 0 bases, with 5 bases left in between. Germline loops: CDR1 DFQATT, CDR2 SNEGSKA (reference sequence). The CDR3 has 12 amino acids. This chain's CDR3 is CSARDANYGYTF. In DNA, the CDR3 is TGCAGTGCTAGGGATGCTAACTATGGCTACACCTTC.

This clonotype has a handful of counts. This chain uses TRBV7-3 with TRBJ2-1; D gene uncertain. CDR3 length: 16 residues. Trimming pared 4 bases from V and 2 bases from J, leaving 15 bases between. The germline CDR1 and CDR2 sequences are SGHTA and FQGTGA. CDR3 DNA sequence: TGTGCCAGCAGCTCTAAAGGGTCAGTTGCCTACAATGAGCAGTTCTTC. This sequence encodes CASSSKGSVAYNEQFF.

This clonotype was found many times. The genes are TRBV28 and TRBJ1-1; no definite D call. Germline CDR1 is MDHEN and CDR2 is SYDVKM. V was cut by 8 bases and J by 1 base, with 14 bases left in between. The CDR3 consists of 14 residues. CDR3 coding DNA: TGTGCCAGCGCTTGGCGCAGGCCGAACACTGAAGCTTTCTTT. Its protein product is CASAWRRPNTEAFF.

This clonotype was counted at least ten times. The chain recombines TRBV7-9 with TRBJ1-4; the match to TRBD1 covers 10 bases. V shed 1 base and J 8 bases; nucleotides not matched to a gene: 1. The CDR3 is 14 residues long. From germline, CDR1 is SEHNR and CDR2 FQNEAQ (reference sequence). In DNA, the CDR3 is TGTGCCAGCAGCTTAGGGACAGGGGGAGAAAAACTGTTTTTT. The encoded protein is CASSLGTGGEKLFF.

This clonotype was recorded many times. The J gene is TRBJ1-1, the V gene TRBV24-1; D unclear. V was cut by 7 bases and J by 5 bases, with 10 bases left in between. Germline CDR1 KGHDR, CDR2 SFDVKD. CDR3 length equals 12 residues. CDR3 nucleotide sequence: TGTGCCACCAGCCAGACAAGGACTGAAGCTTTCTTT. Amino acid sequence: CATSQTRTEAFF.